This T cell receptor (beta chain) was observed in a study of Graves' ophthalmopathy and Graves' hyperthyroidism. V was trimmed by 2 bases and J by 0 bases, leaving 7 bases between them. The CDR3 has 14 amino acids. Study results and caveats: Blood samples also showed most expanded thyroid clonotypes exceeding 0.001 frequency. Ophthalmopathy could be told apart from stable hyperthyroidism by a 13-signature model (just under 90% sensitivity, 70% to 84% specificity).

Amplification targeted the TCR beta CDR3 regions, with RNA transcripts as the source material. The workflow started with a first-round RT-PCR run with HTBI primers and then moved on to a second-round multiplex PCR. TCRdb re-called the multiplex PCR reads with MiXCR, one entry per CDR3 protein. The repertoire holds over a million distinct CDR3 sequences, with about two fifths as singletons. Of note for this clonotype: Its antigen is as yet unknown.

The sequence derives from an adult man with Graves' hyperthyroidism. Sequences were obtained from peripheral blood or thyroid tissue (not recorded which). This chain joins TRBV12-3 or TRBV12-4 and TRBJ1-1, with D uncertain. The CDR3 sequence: CASSLLNMNTEAFF. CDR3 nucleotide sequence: TGTGCCAGCAGTTTACTGAACATGAACACTGAAGCTTTCTTT.